This note documents a single T cell receptor (beta chain) sequence. Its antigen is unidentified. This entry belongs to a study of shared clonotypes between healthy human individuals. CDR1 and CDR2 from the germline V gene are MNHNS and SASEGT. Trimming cost V 1 base and J 7 bases, with 20 bases left between them. The length of the CDR3 is 16 residues. Replicate sorted-subset PCRs were loaded with around 200 ng DNA, tens of thousands of T cell genomes. Generated by immunoSEQ multiplex PCR, the TCRdb table keeps only in-frame clones and is missing some. The repertoire includes over 1.4 million clones, roughly 96% of them detected once, and 0.95% to 1.5% sits in the top ten. Broader study findings: Clonotypes shared by all four sorted-subset donors had higher generation probabilities than non-shared clonotypes.

Input material: naive CD4+ T cells sorted from blood. Described subset: CD45RA+ positively selected. This sequence originates from a man aged 25 to 40 in good health. The chain recombines TRBV6-1 with TRBJ2-7, with D possibly being TRBD1 (6 bases). This chain's CDR3 is CASSEVWGLAAEEQYF. CDR3 DNA: TGTGCCAGCAGTGAAGTCTGGGGGCTAGCTGCGGAAGAGCAGTACTTC.